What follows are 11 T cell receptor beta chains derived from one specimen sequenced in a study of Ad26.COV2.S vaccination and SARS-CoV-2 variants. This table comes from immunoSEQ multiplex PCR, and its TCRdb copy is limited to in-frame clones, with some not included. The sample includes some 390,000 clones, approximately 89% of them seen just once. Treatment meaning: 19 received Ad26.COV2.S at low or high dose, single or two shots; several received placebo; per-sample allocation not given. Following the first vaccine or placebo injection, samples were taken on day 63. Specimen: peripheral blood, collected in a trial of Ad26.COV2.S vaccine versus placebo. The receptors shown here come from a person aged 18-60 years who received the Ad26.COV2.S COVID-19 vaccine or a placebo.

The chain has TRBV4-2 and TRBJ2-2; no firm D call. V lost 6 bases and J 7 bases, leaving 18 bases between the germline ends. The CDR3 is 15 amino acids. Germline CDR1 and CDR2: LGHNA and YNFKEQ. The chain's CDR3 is CASRTNPSESGELFF. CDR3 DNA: TGTGCCAGCAGAACTAACCCGTCGGAGAGCGGGGAGCTGTTTTTT.

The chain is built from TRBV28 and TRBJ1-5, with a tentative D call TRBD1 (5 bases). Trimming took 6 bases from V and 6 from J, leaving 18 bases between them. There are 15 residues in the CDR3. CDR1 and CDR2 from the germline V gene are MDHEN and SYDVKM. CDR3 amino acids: CASSYSGHQGQPQHF. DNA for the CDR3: TGTGCCAGCAGCTACTCAGGGCACCAGGGTCAGCCCCAGCATTTT. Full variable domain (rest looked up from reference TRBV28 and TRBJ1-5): DVKVTQSSRYLVKRTGEKVFLECVQDMDHENMFWYRQDPGLGLRLIYFSYDVKMKEKGDIPEGYSVSREKKERFSLILESASTNQTSMYLCASSYSGHQGQPQHFGDGTRLSIL.

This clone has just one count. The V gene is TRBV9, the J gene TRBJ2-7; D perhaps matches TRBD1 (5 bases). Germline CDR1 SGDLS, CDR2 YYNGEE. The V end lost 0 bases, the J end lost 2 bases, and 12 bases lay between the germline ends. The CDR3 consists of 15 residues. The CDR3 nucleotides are TGTGCCAGCAGCGTAGCGTGGGGCCTAGCCTACGAGCAGTACTTC. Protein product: CASSVAWGLAYEQYF.

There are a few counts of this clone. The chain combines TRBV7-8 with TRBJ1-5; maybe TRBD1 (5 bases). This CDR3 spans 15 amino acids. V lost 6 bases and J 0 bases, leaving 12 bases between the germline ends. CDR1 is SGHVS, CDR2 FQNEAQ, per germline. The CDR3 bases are TGTGCCAGCAGTATAGGGGCACATAGCAATCAGCCCCAGCATTTT. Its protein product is CASSIGAHSNQPQHF. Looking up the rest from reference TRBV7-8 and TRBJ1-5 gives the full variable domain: GAGVSQSPRYKVAKRGQDVALRCDPISGHVSLFWYQQALGQGPEFLTYFQNEAQLDKSGLPSDRFFAERPEGSVSTLKIQRTQQEDSAVYLCASSIGAHSNQPQHFGDGTRLSIL.

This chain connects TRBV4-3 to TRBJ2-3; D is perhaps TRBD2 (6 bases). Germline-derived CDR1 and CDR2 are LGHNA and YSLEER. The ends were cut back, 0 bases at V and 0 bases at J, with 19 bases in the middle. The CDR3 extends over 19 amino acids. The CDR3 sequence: CASSQDFRNGSDSTDTQYF. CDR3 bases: TGCGCCAGCAGCCAAGATTTTCGAAACGGGAGCGATAGCACAGATACGCAGTATTTT.

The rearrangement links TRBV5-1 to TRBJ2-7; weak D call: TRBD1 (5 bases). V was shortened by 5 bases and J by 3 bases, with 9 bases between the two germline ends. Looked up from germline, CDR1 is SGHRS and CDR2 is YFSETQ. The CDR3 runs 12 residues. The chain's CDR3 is CASSFTGYEQYF. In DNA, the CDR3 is TGCGCCAGCAGTTTCACAGGCTACGAGCAGTACTTC.

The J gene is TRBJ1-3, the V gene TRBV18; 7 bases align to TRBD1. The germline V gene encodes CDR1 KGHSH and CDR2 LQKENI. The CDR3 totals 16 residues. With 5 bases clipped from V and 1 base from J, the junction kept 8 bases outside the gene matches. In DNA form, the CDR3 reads TGTGCCAGCTCAGAGCAACAGGGGCTGTCTGGAAACACCATATATTTT. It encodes CASSEQQGLSGNTIYF.

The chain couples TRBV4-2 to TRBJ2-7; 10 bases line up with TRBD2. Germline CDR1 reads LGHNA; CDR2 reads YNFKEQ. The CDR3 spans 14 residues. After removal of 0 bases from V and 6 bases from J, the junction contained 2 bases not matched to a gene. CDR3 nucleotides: TGTGCCAGCAGCCAAGAAGCTAGCGGGAGCGAGCAGTACTTC. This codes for CASSQEASGSEQYF.

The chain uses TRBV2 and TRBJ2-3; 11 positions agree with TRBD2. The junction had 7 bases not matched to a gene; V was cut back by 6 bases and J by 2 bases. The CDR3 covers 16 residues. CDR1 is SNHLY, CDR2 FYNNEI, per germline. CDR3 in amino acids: CASSYGTSGLTDTQYF. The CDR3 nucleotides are TGTGCCAGCAGCTACGGGACTAGCGGACTCACAGATACGCAGTATTTT. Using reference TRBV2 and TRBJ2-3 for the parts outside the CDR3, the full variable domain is EPEVTQTPSHQVTQMGQEVILRCVPISNHLYFYWYRQILGQKVEFLVSFYNNEISEKSEIFDDQFSVERPDGSNFTLKIRSTKLEDSAMYFCASSYGTSGLTDTQYFGPGTRLTVL.

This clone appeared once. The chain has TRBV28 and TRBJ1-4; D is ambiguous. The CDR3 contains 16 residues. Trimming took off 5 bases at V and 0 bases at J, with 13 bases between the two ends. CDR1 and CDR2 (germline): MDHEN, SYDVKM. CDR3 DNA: TGTGCCAGCAGTCCTTCTCACCTTGCAACTAATGAAAAACTGTTTTTT. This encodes CASSPSHLATNEKLFF.

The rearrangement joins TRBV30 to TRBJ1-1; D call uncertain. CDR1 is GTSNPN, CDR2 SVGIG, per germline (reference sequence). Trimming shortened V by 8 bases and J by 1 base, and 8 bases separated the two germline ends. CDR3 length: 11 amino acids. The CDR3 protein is CARYRNTEAFF. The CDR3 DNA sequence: TGTGCCCGCTACAGGAACACTGAAGCTTTCTTT.